This T cell receptor beta chain was captured by sequencing in a study of identifying expanded T cells in peripheral blood. Findings and limits, study-wide: Approximately two-week clone count variance significantly increased as total template count grew.

The CDR3 totals 15 residues. V lost 0 bases and J 4 bases, leaving 11 bases between the germline ends. Germline V gene data show CDR1 as SGHKS and CDR2 as YYEKEE (reference sequence). Turning to this clone: Its antigen remains unknown.

Here immunoSEQ multiplex PCR was the method, and the copy in TCRdb shows in-frame clones only, minus some. This sample yields roughly 96,000 clones, of which roughly 88% are seen a single time; approximately 5% belongs to the top ten. Source material: blood. The chain links TRBV5-5 to TRBJ1-5; D remains ambiguous. This TCR derives from a person between 18 and 69 years old in good health. CDR3 coding DNA: TGTGCCAGCAGCTTGGGGGTGGACCGAAATCAGCCCCAGCATTTT. Residues: CASSLGVDRNQPQHF.